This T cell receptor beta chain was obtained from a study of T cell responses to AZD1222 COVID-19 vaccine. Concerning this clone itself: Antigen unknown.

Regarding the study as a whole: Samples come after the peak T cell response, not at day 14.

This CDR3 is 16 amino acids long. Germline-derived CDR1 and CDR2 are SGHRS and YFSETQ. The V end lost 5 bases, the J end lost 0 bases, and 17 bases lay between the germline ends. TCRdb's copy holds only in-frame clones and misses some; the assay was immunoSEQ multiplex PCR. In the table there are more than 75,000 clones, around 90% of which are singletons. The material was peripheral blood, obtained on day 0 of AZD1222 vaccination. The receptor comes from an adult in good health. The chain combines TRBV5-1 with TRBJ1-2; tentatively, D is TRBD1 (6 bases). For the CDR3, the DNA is TGCGCCAGCAGTAGGGGGGACGGATCCGCTAACTATGGCTACACCTTC. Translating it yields CASSRGDGSANYGYTF.